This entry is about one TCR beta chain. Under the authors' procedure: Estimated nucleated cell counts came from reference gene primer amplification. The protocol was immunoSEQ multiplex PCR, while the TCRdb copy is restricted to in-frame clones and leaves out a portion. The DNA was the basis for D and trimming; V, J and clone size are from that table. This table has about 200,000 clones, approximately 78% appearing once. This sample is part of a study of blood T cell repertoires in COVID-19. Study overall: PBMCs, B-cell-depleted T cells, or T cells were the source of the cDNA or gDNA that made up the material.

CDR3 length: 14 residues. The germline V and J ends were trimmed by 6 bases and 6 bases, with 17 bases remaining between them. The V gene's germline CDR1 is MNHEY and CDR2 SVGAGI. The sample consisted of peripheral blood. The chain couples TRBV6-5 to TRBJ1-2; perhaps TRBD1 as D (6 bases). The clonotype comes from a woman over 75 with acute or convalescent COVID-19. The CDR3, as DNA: TGTGCCAGCAGGACCGGACAGATAGGGCATGGCTACACCTTC. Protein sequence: CASRTGQIGHGYTF.